The 5 T cell receptor beta chains given below trace back to one sample, sequenced in a study of cytomegalovirus exposure and HLA in healthy donors. Both 60 Vbeta primers and 13 Jbeta primers went into the PCR. TCRdb's table, derived via immunoSEQ multiplex PCR, lists solely in-frame clones and lacks some. The data hold under 75,000 clones, with 60% to 80% observed a single time. Sequencing input: PBMCs. Receptors were obtained from a man aged 35 to 55 in good health and CMV-seropositive.

This clone came up a few times. The V gene is TRBV5-1, the J gene TRBJ2-7; 8 nucleotides line up with TRBD2. This CDR3 spans 16 amino acids. V lost 0 bases, J lost 0 bases, and 5 bases stayed unmatched. From germline, CDR1 is SGHRS and CDR2 YFSETQ. CDR3 sequence (DNA): TGCGCCAGCAGCTTGGCCTTTAGCGGGGTCTCCTACGAGCAGTACTTC. This sequence encodes CASSLAFSGVSYEQYF.

The chain joins TRBV25-1 to TRBJ2-5, with 8 positions matching TRBD2. Germline V gene data show CDR1 as MGHDK and CDR2 as SYGVNS. V lost 4 bases and J lost 0; bases outside the gene matches: 1. The length of the CDR3 is 14 residues. Here the CDR3 DNA reads TGTGCCAGCAGTGGGGGACTAGACCAAGAGACCCAGTACTTC. This codes for CASSGGLDQETQYF.

The rearrangement uses TRBV9 and TRBJ2-7, with 9 bases lining up with TRBD2. From germline, CDR1 is SGDLS and CDR2 YYNGEE. This CDR3 is 15 amino acids long. With V trimmed by 4 bases and J by 2 bases, 7 bases remained unmatched. CDR3 sequence (DNA): TGTGCCAGCAGCTCAAATCTAGCGGGACCCTACGAGCAGTACTTC. This sequence encodes CASSSNLAGPYEQYF.

The J gene is TRBJ2-3, the V gene TRBV6-4; 9 nucleotides agree with TRBD2. With V trimmed by 2 bases and J by 1 base, 1 base remained unmatched. Germline V gives CDR1 MRHNA, CDR2 SNTAGT. The CDR3 has 15 residues. Here the CDR3 reads CASSDIAGGTDTQYF. In nucleotides, the CDR3 is TGTGCCAGCAGTGACATAGCGGGGGGCACAGATACGCAGTATTTT.

This chain uses TRBV19 with TRBJ1-3; D is unresolved. The germline gives CDR1 LNHDA, CDR2 SQIVND (reference sequence). The CDR3 is 13 residues long. Trimming shortened V by 7 bases and J by 4 bases, and 11 bases separated the two germline ends. The CDR3 DNA reads TGTGCCAGTACCCTAGCGCCCGGAAACACCATATATTTT. Translation: CASTLAPGNTIYF.